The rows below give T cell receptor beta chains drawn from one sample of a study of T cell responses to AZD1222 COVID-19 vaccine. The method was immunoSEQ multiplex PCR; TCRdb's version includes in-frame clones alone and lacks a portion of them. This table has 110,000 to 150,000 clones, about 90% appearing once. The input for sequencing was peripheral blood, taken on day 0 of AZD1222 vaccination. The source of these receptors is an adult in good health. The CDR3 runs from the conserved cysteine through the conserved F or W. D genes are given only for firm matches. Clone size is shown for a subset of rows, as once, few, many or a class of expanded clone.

CDR3 protein: CASSFWPTGELFF
CDR3 DNA: TGTGCCAGCAGCTTTTGGCCCACCGGGGAGCTGTTTTTT
CDR3 length: 13
D gene: NA
J gene: TRBJ2-2
V gene: TRBV5-6
clone size: NA

CDR3 protein: CASSLPLAGETQYF
CDR3 DNA: TGTGCCAGCAGTTTACCCTTAGCGGGGGAGACCCAGTACTTC
CDR3 length: 14
D gene: TRBD2
J gene: TRBJ2-5
V gene: TRBV28
clone size: NA

CDR3 protein: CSASTAYYGYTF
CDR3 DNA: TGCAGTGCTAGTACGGCGTACTATGGCTACACCTTC
CDR3 length: 12
D gene: NA
J gene: TRBJ1-2
V gene: TRBV20-1
clone size: NA

CDR3 protein: CASSRPSGTSGMGEQYF
CDR3 DNA: TGTGCCAGCAGTAGACCTTCCGGGACTAGCGGCATGGGCGAGCAGTACTTC
CDR3 length: 17
D gene: TRBD2
J gene: TRBJ2-7
V gene: TRBV5-4
clone size: NA

CDR3 protein: CASSVGPTYEQYF
CDR3 DNA: TGCGCCAGCAGCGTTGGACCAACCTACGAGCAGTACTTC
CDR3 length: 13
D gene: NA
J gene: TRBJ2-7
V gene: TRBV5-1
clone size: few

CDR3 protein: CASSRDRVNTIYF
CDR3 DNA: TGCGCCAGCAGTCGGGACAGGGTAAACACCATATATTTT
CDR3 length: 13
D gene: TRBD1
J gene: TRBJ1-3
V gene: TRBV23-1
clone size: NA

CDR3 protein: CAWTLGSGANVLTF
CDR3 DNA: TGTGCCTGGACGTTGGGCTCTGGGGCCAACGTCCTGACTTTC
CDR3 length: 14
D gene: NA
J gene: TRBJ2-6
V gene: TRBV30
clone size: NA

CDR3 protein: CASSLWEGEPQHF
CDR3 DNA: TGTGCCAGCAGTTTATGGGAGGGGGAGCCCCAGCATTTT
CDR3 length: 13
D gene: NA
J gene: TRBJ1-5
V gene: TRBV27
clone size: NA

CDR3 protein: CASSSGAQAYNEQFF
CDR3 DNA: TGTGCCAGCAGTTCCGGGGCCCAAGCTTACAATGAGCAGTTCTTC
CDR3 length: 15
D gene: NA
J gene: TRBJ2-1
V gene: TRBV7-9
clone size: NA

CDR3 protein: CSASLGHKNTEAFF
CDR3 DNA: TGCAGTGCTAGTTTAGGACACAAGAACACTGAAGCTTTCTTT
CDR3 length: 14
D gene: NA
J gene: TRBJ1-1
V gene: TRBV20-1
clone size: NA

CDR3 protein: CASRYHSANSPLHF
CDR3 DNA: TGTGCCAGCAGGTATCACAGCGCTAATTCACCCCTCCACTTT
CDR3 length: 14
D gene: NA
J gene: TRBJ1-6
V gene: TRBV7-9
clone size: NA

CDR3 protein: CASTRGLRTDTQYF
CDR3 DNA: TGTGCCAGCACCCGCGGGTTACGCACAGATACGCAGTATTTT
CDR3 length: 14
D gene: NA
J gene: TRBJ2-3
V gene: TRBV9
clone size: NA

CDR3 protein: CATLAGGLETQYF
CDR3 DNA: TGTGCCACCCTAGCGGGAGGGCTAGAGACCCAGTACTTC
CDR3 length: 13
D gene: TRBD2
J gene: TRBJ2-5
V gene: TRBV27
clone size: NA

CDR3 protein: CATSSYTEAFF
CDR3 DNA: TGTGCCACCAGCAGCTACACTGAAGCTTTCTTT
CDR3 length: 11
D gene: NA
J gene: TRBJ1-1
V gene: TRBV15
clone size: NA

CDR3 protein: CASSFRPNTEAFF
CDR3 DNA: TGTGCCAGCAGCTTTCGTCCGAACACTGAAGCTTTCTTT
CDR3 length: 13
D gene: NA
J gene: TRBJ1-1
V gene: TRBV7-3
clone size: NA

CDR3 protein: CAIAGAENRSGANVLTF
CDR3 DNA: TGTGCCATCGCGGGGGCAGAAAACCGCTCTGGGGCCAACGTCCTGACTTTC
CDR3 length: 17
D gene: NA
J gene: TRBJ2-6
V gene: TRBV10-3
clone size: NA

CDR3 protein: CASSQGGGRPGTQYF
CDR3 DNA: TGCGCCAGCAGCCAAGGCGGCGGGAGGCCGGGGACCCAGTACTTC
CDR3 length: 15
D gene: TRBD2
J gene: TRBJ2-5
V gene: TRBV4-1
clone size: NA

CDR3 protein: CASSLTQGLSEKLFF
CDR3 DNA: TGTGCCAGCAGTTTAACACAGGGCCTGAGTGAAAAACTGTTTTTT
CDR3 length: 15
D gene: NA
J gene: TRBJ1-4
V gene: TRBV28
clone size: NA

CDR3 protein: CASSKGRDTEAFF
CDR3 DNA: TGTGCCAGTAGTAAGGGCAGGGACACTGAAGCTTTCTTT
CDR3 length: 13
D gene: NA
J gene: TRBJ1-1
V gene: TRBV19
clone size: NA

CDR3 protein: CASSLPRRTQPQHF
CDR3 DNA: TGTGCCAGCAGTTTGCCTCGTCGTACCCAGCCCCAGCATTTT
CDR3 length: 14
D gene: NA
J gene: TRBJ1-5
V gene: TRBV28
clone size: NA

CDR3 protein: CASSVNVGRTPGGNDYGYTF
CDR3 DNA: TGTGCCAGCAGCGTGAATGTGGGCCGGACCCCCGGGGGCAATGACTATGGCTACACCTTC
CDR3 length: 20
D gene: NA
J gene: TRBJ1-2
V gene: TRBV9
clone size: NA

CDR3 protein: CASSLRTGVYEQYF
CDR3 DNA: TGTGCCAGTAGTCTTCGGACAGGGGTATACGAGCAGTACTTC
CDR3 length: 14
D gene: TRBD1
J gene: TRBJ2-7
V gene: TRBV19
clone size: few

CDR3 protein: CASSPSDLGDTEAFF
CDR3 DNA: TGTGCCAGCAGCCCGTCGGACCTGGGGGACACTGAAGCTTTCTTT
CDR3 length: 15
D gene: NA
J gene: TRBJ1-1
V gene: TRBV4-2
clone size: NA

CDR3 protein: CAIRPATGNPEAFF
CDR3 DNA: TGTGCCATCAGGCCAGCCACAGGGAATCCTGAAGCTTTCTTT
CDR3 length: 14
D gene: NA
J gene: TRBJ1-1
V gene: TRBV10-3
clone size: NA

CDR3 protein: CASSLATGQPQHF
CDR3 DNA: TGTGCCAGCAGCTTGGCCACGGGGCAGCCCCAGCATTTT
CDR3 length: 13
D gene: NA
J gene: TRBJ1-5
V gene: TRBV5-6
clone size: NA

CDR3 protein: CASSLQGSNSPLHF
CDR3 DNA: TGTGCCAGCAGCCTCCAGGGATCAAATTCACCCCTCCACTTT
CDR3 length: 14
D gene: NA
J gene: TRBJ1-6
V gene: TRBV9
clone size: NA

CDR3 protein: CASRTGFSNQPQHF
CDR3 DNA: TGTGCCAGCAGGACAGGCTTTAGCAATCAGCCCCAGCATTTT
CDR3 length: 14
D gene: NA
J gene: TRBJ1-5
V gene: TRBV28
clone size: NA

CDR3 protein: CASSDKGRVNGYTF
CDR3 DNA: TGTGCCAGCAGTGACAAGGGGCGCGTGAATGGCTACACCTTC
CDR3 length: 14
D gene: NA
J gene: TRBJ1-2
V gene: TRBV2
clone size: NA

CDR3 protein: CASSDRADTEAFF
CDR3 DNA: TGTGCCAGCAGTGACAGGGCCGACACTGAAGCTTTCTTT
CDR3 length: 13
D gene: TRBD1
J gene: TRBJ1-1
V gene: TRBV12-3/TRBV12-4
clone size: NA

CDR3 protein: CALTLGGSRNQPQHF
CDR3 DNA: TGTGCCCTTACCCTAGGGGGCAGTCGCAATCAGCCCCAGCATTTT
CDR3 length: 15
D gene: TRBD1
J gene: TRBJ1-5
V gene: TRBV30
clone size: NA

CDR3 protein: CASSPEQGNTEAFF
CDR3 DNA: TGTGCCAGCTCACCCGAACAGGGCAACACTGAAGCTTTCTTT
CDR3 length: 14
D gene: NA
J gene: TRBJ1-1
V gene: TRBV18
clone size: NA

CDR3 protein: CASSLQGGRVAGGNEQFF
CDR3 DNA: TGTGCCAGCAGCCTCCAAGGGGGGCGAGTAGCGGGAGGGAATGAGCAGTTCTTC
CDR3 length: 18
D gene: TRBD2
J gene: TRBJ2-1
V gene: TRBV3-1/TRBV3-2
clone size: NA

CDR3 protein: CASRQGADEKLFF
CDR3 DNA: TGTGCCAGCAGACAGGGGGCGGATGAAAAACTGTTTTTT
CDR3 length: 13
D gene: TRBD1
J gene: TRBJ1-4
V gene: TRBV6-5
clone size: NA

CDR3 protein: CASSPEAGAHEQYF
CDR3 DNA: TGTGCCAGCAGCCCGGAAGCGGGAGCCCACGAGCAGTACTTC
CDR3 length: 14
D gene: TRBD2
J gene: TRBJ2-7
V gene: TRBV5-4
clone size: NA

CDR3 protein: CASSPGTSGSHQETQYF
CDR3 DNA: TGTGCCAGCAGCCCAGGGACTAGCGGGAGCCACCAAGAGACCCAGTACTTC
CDR3 length: 17
D gene: TRBD2
J gene: TRBJ2-5
V gene: TRBV11-3
clone size: NA

CDR3 protein: CASSLTRQVQTEAFF
CDR3 DNA: TGTGCCAGCAGTCTGACGAGACAGGTACAAACTGAAGCTTTCTTT
CDR3 length: 15
D gene: NA
J gene: TRBJ1-1
V gene: TRBV4-2
clone size: NA

CDR3 protein: CATSDPGQEKLFF
CDR3 DNA: TGTGCCACCAGTGATCCCGGACAGGAAAAACTGTTTTTT
CDR3 length: 13
D gene: NA
J gene: TRBJ1-4
V gene: TRBV24-1
clone size: few

CDR3 protein: CASSMDRGYRGYTF
CDR3 DNA: TGTGCCAGTAGTATGGACAGGGGGTATCGTGGCTACACCTTC
CDR3 length: 14
D gene: TRBD1
J gene: TRBJ1-2
V gene: TRBV19
clone size: NA

CDR3 protein: CASSLGRELDGYTF
CDR3 DNA: TGTGCCAGCAGTTTAGGCAGAGAGTTGGATGGCTACACCTTC
CDR3 length: 14
D gene: NA
J gene: TRBJ1-2
V gene: TRBV28
clone size: once

CDR3 protein: CASSPGLTVSMLQFF
CDR3 DNA: TGCGCCAGCAGCCCCGGATTGACAGTGTCGATGTTGCAGTTCTTC
CDR3 length: 15
D gene: NA
J gene: TRBJ2-1
V gene: TRBV5-1
clone size: NA

CDR3 protein: CAISPTGSNQPQHF
CDR3 DNA: TGTGCCATCAGCCCGACAGGGTCAAATCAGCCCCAGCATTTT
CDR3 length: 14
D gene: TRBD1
J gene: TRBJ1-5
V gene: TRBV10-3
clone size: NA

CDR3 protein: CASSKMTGQGSTEAFF
CDR3 DNA: TGTGCCAGCAGCAAAATGACTGGGCAGGGGAGCACTGAAGCTTTCTTT
CDR3 length: 16
D gene: NA
J gene: TRBJ1-1
V gene: TRBV21-1
clone size: NA

CDR3 protein: CASSYSGVSQETQYF
CDR3 DNA: TGTGCCAGCAGTTACTCAGGGGTCTCCCAAGAGACCCAGTACTTC
CDR3 length: 15
D gene: NA
J gene: TRBJ2-5
V gene: TRBV6-6
clone size: few

CDR3 protein: CASSFDGGYGYTF
CDR3 DNA: TGTGCCAGCAGCTTCGACGGGGGCTATGGCTACACCTTC
CDR3 length: 13
D gene: NA
J gene: TRBJ1-2
V gene: TRBV7-3
clone size: few

CDR3 protein: CASTVGLNTEAFF
CDR3 DNA: TGCGCCAGCACCGTGGGACTGAACACTGAAGCTTTCTTT
CDR3 length: 13
D gene: NA
J gene: TRBJ1-1
V gene: TRBV5-1
clone size: NA

CDR3 protein: CASRPGGPGSPLHF
CDR3 DNA: TGTGCCAGCAGACCCGGTGGACCAGGATCACCCCTCCACTTT
CDR3 length: 14
D gene: NA
J gene: TRBJ1-6
V gene: TRBV27
clone size: NA

CDR3 protein: CASSSWAAGTDTQYF
CDR3 DNA: TGTGCCAGCAGCTCTTGGGCAGCGGGGACAGATACGCAGTATTTT
CDR3 length: 15
D gene: TRBD2
J gene: TRBJ2-3
V gene: TRBV5-4
clone size: NA

CDR3 protein: CASSWQEYNSPLHF
CDR3 DNA: TGTGCCAGCAGCTGGCAGGAATATAATTCACCCCTCCACTTT
CDR3 length: 14
D gene: NA
J gene: TRBJ1-6
V gene: TRBV5-8
clone size: NA

CDR3 protein: CASSPGQGVPLNTEAFF
CDR3 DNA: TGTGCCAGCTCACCGGGACAGGGGGTCCCCCTGAACACTGAAGCTTTCTTT
CDR3 length: 17
D gene: TRBD1
J gene: TRBJ1-1
V gene: TRBV18
clone size: NA

CDR3 protein: CASSVGSGSYNSPLHF
CDR3 DNA: TGTGCCAGCAGCGTAGGCTCGGGGTCCTATAATTCACCCCTCCACTTT
CDR3 length: 16
D gene: NA
J gene: TRBJ1-6
V gene: TRBV9
clone size: NA